The 31 T cell receptor beta chains listed next were all sequenced from one sample in a study of blood T cell repertoires in COVID-19 (dated by TCRdb to about 2020). Library method: the immunoSEQ multiplex PCR assay. Drawn from immuneACCESS, this table holds only the in-frame rearrangements with V and J called that TCRdb kept. Clones are partly lost; checked studies trace under half to an unresolved V gene and leave the rest unexplained. The sample contains 200,000 or so clones, 65% to 85% of them found a single time. The top ten clonotypes cover roughly 3% of the sample. The sequenced material came from peripheral blood. All receptors derive from a woman between 25 and 40 years old who had recovered from COVID-19.

The chain combines TRBV15 with TRBJ2-3; 9 bases agree with TRBD2. V shed 1 base, J shed 5 bases, and the junction held 4 bases outside the gene matches. This CDR3 region has 15 residues. Germline CDR1 is LNHNV and CDR2 is YYDKDF (reference sequence). The CDR3 DNA follows: TGTGCCACCAGCAGAGGCGGGAGGGTTGAAGATACGCAGTATTTT. Translated: CATSRGGRVEDTQYF. Full variable domain (remainder filled in from reference TRBV15 and TRBJ2-3): DAMVIQNPRYQVTQFGKPVTLSCSQTLNHNVMYWYQQKSSQAPKLLFHYYDKDFNNEADTPDNFQSRRPNTSFCFLDIRSPGLGDTAMYLCATSRGGRVEDTQYFGPGTRLTVL.

This chain uses TRBV4-1 with TRBJ2-7; D is undetermined. This CDR3 region has 13 residues. Germline loops: CDR1 MGHRA, CDR2 YSYEKL. V was shortened by 4 bases and J by 3 bases, with 10 bases between the two germline ends. The CDR3 loop reads CASSRTADYEQYF. The CDR3 DNA reads as TGCGCCAGCAGCCGAACAGCAGACTACGAGCAGTACTTC.

The chain recombines TRBV6-2 or TRBV6-3 with TRBJ2-7; 9 bases align to TRBD2. The CDR3 extends over 13 amino acids. The V and J ends lost 3 bases and 12 bases, in that order; junction bases with no gene match: 9. Germline values: CDR1 MNHEY, CDR2 SVGEGT. As DNA, the CDR3 is TGTGCCAGCAGTTATTTGCTAGCGGGATCGGGGTACTTC. Translating it yields CASSYLLAGSGYF.

The V and J genes are TRBV7-3 and TRBJ2-7; 13 bases fit TRBD2. V lost 3 bases to trimming and J lost 8 bases; unmatched junction nucleotides: 25. The CDR3 loop spans 21 amino acids. In germline, CDR1 is SGHTA, CDR2 FQGTGA. CDR3 DNA sequence: TGTGCCAGCAGCTTCCGCGCTTCGGCAGCCCACCACGGGACTAGCGGGAAACAGCAGTACTTC. As protein: CASSFRASAAHHGTSGKQQYF.

CDR3 sequence reads: CASSLAGYQVIVSNQPQHF. The CDR3 DNA follows: TGTGCCAGCAGTTTAGCAGGGTACCAGGTAATAGTGAGCAATCAGCCCCAGCATTTT. The chain joins TRBV28 to TRBJ1-5; D is possibly TRBD1 (5 bases). The CDR3 length is 19 residues. The germline V and J ends were trimmed by 2 bases and 1 base, with 21 bases remaining between them. Germline V lookup: CDR1 MDHEN, CDR2 SYDVKM.

V usage is TRBV5-1 and J usage is TRBJ1-1; TRBD1 matches at 8 bases. Germline values: CDR1 SGHRS, CDR2 YFSETQ. The CDR3 is 16 residues long. After removal of 4 bases from V and 1 base from J, the junction contained 9 bases not matched to a gene. CDR3 nucleotides: TGCGCCAGCAGCGTGCCCACAGGGGGTGCGAACACTGAAGCTTTCTTT. Amino acids: CASSVPTGGANTEAFF.

The chain recombines TRBV18 with TRBJ2-2; possibly TRBD2 for D (5 bases). Trimming removed 2 bases at V and 3 bases at J, with 7 bases between. The CDR3 covers 14 residues. Germline loops: CDR1 KGHSH, CDR2 LQKENI. This chain's CDR3 is CASSPAGDTGELFF. The CDR3 DNA reads TGTGCCAGCTCACCAGCCGGGGACACCGGGGAGCTGTTTTTT.

This clone was found once. V gene TRBV5-3 combines with J gene TRBJ2-7, with TRBD2 identical over 9 bases. TRBV5-3 is reported as an ORF; its role is uncertain. Losses at the gene ends were 3 bases for V and 4 bases for J; bases not matched to a gene: 8. The CDR3 runs to 15 residues. The CDR3 is CARSSLAGGPYEQYF. The CDR3 bases are TGTGCCAGAAGCTCTCTGGCGGGAGGGCCGTACGAGCAGTACTTC.

V and J are TRBV29-1 and TRBJ1-5; D not certain. Germline V CDR1 and CDR2: SQVTM, ANQGSEA. Trimming stripped 7 bases from V and 3 bases from J, with 13 bases between. The CDR3 spans 13 residues. The CDR3 spells CSALGSPNQPQHF. The CDR3 region has the DNA TGCAGCGCTCTGGGCAGCCCCAATCAGCCCCAGCATTTT.

V gene TRBV19 combines with J gene TRBJ1-1; D is undetermined. This CDR3 contains 13 residues. Trimming cost V 3 bases and J 1 base, with 6 bases left between them. Germline CDR1 reads LNHDA; CDR2 reads SQIVND (reference sequence). CDR3 nucleotides: TGTGCCAGTAGTATGAGTGAGAACACTGAAGCTTTCTTT. As protein: CASSMSENTEAFF.

This chain links TRBV29-1 with TRBJ1-2, with D possibly being TRBD1 (5 bases). CDR3 length equals 12 residues. CDR1 is SQVTM, CDR2 ANQGSEA, per germline. Trimming took off 3 bases at V and 6 bases at J, with 11 bases between the two ends. The CDR3 loop reads CSVESREDGYTF. DNA for the CDR3: TGCAGCGTTGAGTCCAGGGAGGATGGCTACACCTTC.

V is TRBV28 and J is TRBJ2-7; TRBD1 matches at 12 bases. Germline-derived CDR1 and CDR2 are MDHEN and SYDVKM. The CDR3 totals 17 residues. V was pared by 3 bases and J by 6 bases, with 12 bases of the junction left unmatched. The DNA of the CDR3 is TGTGCCAGCAGTTTCATCAAGCATCCGGGACAGGGGGCCGAGCAGTACTTC. Its protein product is CASSFIKHPGQGAEQYF. The full variable domain, completed using reference TRBV28 and TRBJ2-7, is DVKVTQSSRYLVKRTGEKVFLECVQDMDHENMFWYRQDPGLGLRLIYFSYDVKMKEKGDIPEGYSVSREKKERFSLILESASTNQTSMYLCASSFIKHPGQGAEQYFGPGTRLTVT.

The J gene is TRBJ2-5, the V gene TRBV5-1; tentative D call: TRBD2 (5 bases). Germline-derived CDR1 and CDR2 are SGHRS and YFSETQ. Trimming left V 0 bases short and J 3 bases short, with 9 bases between. CDR3 length: 14 residues. The CDR3 DNA follows: TGCGCCAGCAGCTTGGCGGGGATCGAAGAGACCCAGTACTTC. Protein sequence: CASSLAGIEETQYF. The full variable domain, its missing parts supplied by reference TRBV5-1 and TRBJ2-5, is KAGVTQTPRYLIKTRGQQVTLSCSPISGHRSVSWYQQTPGQGLQFLFEYFSETQRNKGNFPGRFSGRQFSNSRSEMNVSTLELGDSALYLCASSLAGIEETQYFGPGTRLLVL.

The chain is built from TRBV2 and TRBJ2-2; the match to TRBD2 covers 10 bases. This CDR3 region has 15 residues. Germline V gene lookup returns CDR1 SNHLY and CDR2 FYNNEI. Trimming took 10 bases from V and 2 from J; bases not matched to a gene: 7. In DNA, the CDR3 is TGTGCCATACAAGGACTAGCGGTTAACACCGGGGAGCTGTTTTTT. Translating gives CAIQGLAVNTGELFF.

This clone was seen a few times. The chain joins TRBV15 to TRBJ2-7; possible D gene TRBD2, 6 bases. V dropped 0 bases and J dropped 2 bases, with 11 bases sitting between them. The germline gives CDR1 LNHNV, CDR2 YYDKDF (reference sequence). There are 15 residues in the CDR3. The CDR3 DNA sequence: TGTGCCACCAGCAGAGATCGGGGCGGGACCTACGAGCAGTACTTC. It codes for CATSRDRGGTYEQYF.

This clone was seen once. Germline is not matched at one junction end, which may reflect a read error. The chain combines TRBV7-7 with TRBJ2-5, with 11 bases matching TRBD1. There are 16 residues in the CDR3. In germline, CDR1 is SSHAT, CDR2 FNYEAQ (reference sequence). This chain's CDR3 is CASSQYRDRGQETQYF. The CDR3 DNA sequence: TGTGCTAGCAGCCAATACCGGGACAGGGGGCAAGAGACCCAGTACTTC.

The chain employs TRBV6-5 and TRBJ2-1; the D gene is possibly TRBD2 (5 bases). The V and J ends lost 7 bases and 9 bases respectively, with 13 bases between them. The CDR3 has 12 amino acids. Germline V gene lookup returns CDR1 MNHEY and CDR2 SVGAGI. CDR3 residues: CASTAGEFEQFF. CDR3 coding DNA: TGTGCCAGCACCGCCGGGGAGTTTGAGCAGTTCTTC.

There are a few counts of this clone. V is TRBV9 and J is TRBJ1-1; D is perhaps TRBD1 (5 bases). Germline V CDR1 and CDR2: SGDLS, YYNGEE. This CDR3 has 14 residues. The germline V and J ends were trimmed by 0 bases and 12 bases, with 18 bases remaining between them. The chain's CDR3 is CASSVAPGRGWTFF. The CDR3 nucleotides are TGTGCCAGCAGCGTAGCTCCGGGGAGGGGTTGGACTTTCTTT.

The J gene is TRBJ1-2, the V gene TRBV27; TRBD1 matches 9 bases. V shed 3 bases, J shed 8 bases, and the junction held 10 bases outside the gene matches. Germline CDR1 MNHEY, CDR2 SMNVEV (reference sequence). The CDR3 has 15 residues. DNA of the CDR3: TGTGCCAGCAGTTTGGGACCCGGACAGGGGTACGGCTACACCTTC. It translates to CASSLGPGQGYGYTF.

This chain uses TRBV20-1 with TRBJ2-1, with D perhaps TRBD2 (6 bases). V was pared by 6 bases and J by 4 bases, with 7 bases between. In germline, CDR1 is DFQATT, CDR2 SNEGSKA (reference sequence). The length of the CDR3 is 11 residues. The CDR3 loop reads CSAAGYNEQFF. The CDR3 region has the DNA TGCAGTGCCGCGGGGTACAATGAGCAGTTCTTC.

The chain combines TRBV6-5 with TRBJ2-1; TRBD2 aligns across 7 bases. Germline V gene sequence: CDR1 MNHEY, CDR2 SVGAGI. Trimming cost V 3 bases and J 9 bases; bases outside gene matches: 5. The CDR3 consists of 13 residues. Here the CDR3 reads CASSYREGTEQFF. CDR3 DNA: TGTGCCAGCAGTTATAGGGAGGGCACTGAGCAGTTCTTC.

The chain is built from TRBV29-1 and TRBJ2-7; 9 bases fit TRBD2. This CDR3 contains 14 residues. Germline trimming cut 5 bases from V and 3 bases from J; bases unmatched to any gene: 8. Per germline, CDR1 SQVTM and CDR2 ANQGSEA. This CDR3 is CSVISGSKVYEQYF. CDR3 nucleotide sequence: TGCAGCGTTATTAGCGGGAGTAAGGTCTACGAGCAGTACTTC.

Here the CDR3 reads CATSRGPGTGGQPQHF. As DNA, the CDR3 is TGTGCCACCAGCAGAGGACCCGGGACAGGGGGTCAGCCCCAGCATTTT. This chain connects TRBV15 to TRBJ1-5; 11 bases match TRBD1. The V gene end was trimmed by 1 base and the J gene end by 6 bases; junction bases not matched to a gene: 5. Per germline, CDR1 LNHNV and CDR2 YYDKDF (reference sequence). The CDR3 is 16 amino acids.

This clone was picked up a small number of times. This chain joins TRBV10-1 and TRBJ2-1; TRBD2 agrees at 12 bases. The germline CDR1 and CDR2 sequences are WNHNN and SYGVQD (reference sequence). This CDR3 is 21 amino acids long. V gave up 1 base and J gave up 0 bases; unmatched junction bases: 13. The CDR3 is CASSEFLIGTSGSSSYNEQFF. The DNA for the CDR3 is TGCGCCAGCAGTGAGTTCCTTATCGGGACTAGCGGGTCGAGCTCCTACAATGAGCAGTTCTTC.

The rearrangement uses TRBV5-1 and TRBJ1-1; possibly TRBD1 for D (5 bases). Trimming removed 4 bases from V and 7 bases from J, with 14 bases in between. Germline CDR1 and CDR2: SGHRS and YFSETQ. The CDR3 has 13 amino acids. CDR3 sequence: CASSHGTGIEAFF. The CDR3 nucleotides read TGCGCCAGCAGCCACGGGACTGGAATTGAAGCTTTCTTT.

This clone was counted between two and nine times. The V and J genes are TRBV18 and TRBJ2-1, with D possibly being TRBD2 (5 bases). The CDR3 is 14 amino acids. The germline CDR1 and CDR2 sequences are KGHSH and LQKENI. Trimming pared 2 bases from V and 5 bases from J, leaving 10 bases between. Here the CDR3 DNA reads TGTGCCAGCTCACCAGAGGGATCCGACAATGAGCAGTTCTTC. It codes for CASSPEGSDNEQFF. The full variable domain, completed using reference TRBV18 and TRBJ2-1, is NAGVMQNPRHLVRRRGQEARLRCSPMKGHSHVYWYRQLPEEGLKFMVYLQKENIIDESGMPKERFSAEFPKEGPSILRIQQVVRGDSAAYFCASSPEGSDNEQFFGPGTRLTVL.

The chain joins TRBV2 to TRBJ2-1, with 11 bases lining up with TRBD2. V shed 2 bases, J shed 6 bases, and the junction held 3 bases outside the gene matches. Germline lookup yields CDR1 SNHLY and CDR2 FYNNEI. This CDR3 region has 15 residues. DNA for the CDR3: TGTGCCAGCAGTGAAAAACTAGCGGGAGCCAATGAGCAGTTCTTC. Translation gives CASSEKLAGANEQFF.

This chain joins TRBV6-5 and TRBJ2-3; 8 bases are shared with TRBD2. The junction had 7 bases not matched to a gene; V was cut back by 3 bases and J by 2 bases. CDR3 length: 16 residues. In germline, CDR1 is MNHEY, CDR2 SVGAGI. CDR3 in DNA: TGTGCCAGCAGTTATTCACTAGCGGAGCCCACAGATACGCAGTATTTT. This sequence encodes CASSYSLAEPTDTQYF.

The chain links TRBV30 to TRBJ2-2, with 7 bases that match TRBD2. From germline, CDR1 is GTSNPN and CDR2 SVGIG (reference sequence). V lost 6 bases and J lost 5; bases outside the gene matches: 9. The length of the CDR3 is 14 residues. For the CDR3, the DNA is TGTGCCTGCCCAGCTGGGAGGGTAACCGGGGAGCTGTTTTTT. Protein sequence: CACPAGRVTGELFF.

The chain combines TRBV19 with TRBJ2-1, with D perhaps matching TRBD2 (5 bases). Looked up from germline, CDR1 is LNHDA and CDR2 is SQIVND (reference sequence). The CDR3 spans 17 residues. Trimming removed 5 bases from V and 5 bases from J, with 22 bases in between. The CDR3 region is CASSFLTHRVANNEQFF. The CDR3 coding sequence is TGTGCCAGTAGTTTTCTTACTCACCGTGTAGCGAACAATGAGCAGTTCTTC. The variable domain in full, completed from reference TRBV19 and TRBJ2-1, reads DGGITQSPKYLFRKEGQNVTLSCEQNLNHDAMYWYRQDPGQGLRLIYYSQIVNDFQKGDIAEGYSVSREKKESFPLTVTSAQKNPTAFYLCASSFLTHRVANNEQFFGPGTRLTVL.

The DNA of the CDR3 is TGCGCCAGCAGCTCAACTAGCGGGAGGAGCGGCACAGATACGCAGTATTTT. This sequence encodes CASSSTSGRSGTDTQYF. The gene calls are TRBV5-1 and TRBJ2-3; 12 nucleotides align to TRBD2. Germline V CDR1 and CDR2: SGHRS, YFSETQ. Trimming removed 3 bases from V and 1 base from J; junction bases left unmatched: 6. CDR3 size: 17 residues. Drawing the rest from reference TRBV5-1 and TRBJ2-3, the complete variable domain is KAGVTQTPRYLIKTRGQQVTLSCSPISGHRSVSWYQQTPGQGLQFLFEYFSETQRNKGNFPGRFSGRQFSNSRSEMNVSTLELGDSALYLCASSSTSGRSGTDTQYFGPGTRLTVL.